This T cell receptor beta chain was identified during a study of blood T cell repertoires in COVID-19. On the study more broadly: Whether acute or convalescent, the COVID-19 samples came from the United States, Italy and Spain. From T cells, B-cell-depleted T cells, or PBMCs came the material, which was cDNA or gDNA.

Authors' data handling: Quantification of nucleated cells was approximated via reference gene primer amplification. Sequencing was performed with immunoSEQ multiplex PCR; in TCRdb, only in-frame clones are kept and a portion is missing. V and J calls and clone size come straight from that table; D and trimming were deduced from the DNA. The profile shows over 250,000 clones, 83% of them singletons. Trimming took off 1 base at V and 5 bases at J, with 15 bases between the two ends. There are 15 residues in the CDR3. Germline V gene sequence: CDR1 LGHNA, CDR2 YSLEER. Sequenced material: peripheral blood. This rearrangement joins TRBV4-3 to TRBJ2-7; perhaps TRBD2 as D (6 bases). This TCR came from a woman aged 45 to 65 who had recovered from COVID-19. The CDR3 sequence: CASSQGTTTRHEQYF. As DNA, the CDR3 is TGCGCCAGCAGCCAAGGGACTACCACTAGACACGAGCAGTACTTC.